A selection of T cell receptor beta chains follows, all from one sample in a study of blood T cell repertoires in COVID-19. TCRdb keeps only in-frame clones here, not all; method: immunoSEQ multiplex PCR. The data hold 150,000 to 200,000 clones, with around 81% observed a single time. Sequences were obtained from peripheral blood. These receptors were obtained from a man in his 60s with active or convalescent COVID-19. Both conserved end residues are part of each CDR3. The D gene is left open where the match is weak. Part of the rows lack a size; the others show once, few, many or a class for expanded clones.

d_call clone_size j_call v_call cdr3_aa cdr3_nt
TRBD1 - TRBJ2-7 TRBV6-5 CASSQGDPYEQYF TGTGCCAGCAGCCAGGGGGATCCCTACGAGCAGTACTTC
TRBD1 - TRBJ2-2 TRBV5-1 CASSRDREIGELFF TGCGCCAGCAGCCGGGACAGGGAAATTGGGGAGCTGTTTTTT
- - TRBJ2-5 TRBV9 CASSLRAGQTQYF TGTGCCAGCAGCCTGAGAGCGGGCCAGACCCAGTACTTC
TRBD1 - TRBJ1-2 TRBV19 CASSRTGPGAGYTF TGTGCCAGTAGCAGGACAGGACCCGGTGCTGGCTACACCTTC
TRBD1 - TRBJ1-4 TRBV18 CASSYLGQGGNEKLFF TGTGCCAGCTCCTACCTTGGACAGGGAGGTAATGAAAAACTGTTTTTT
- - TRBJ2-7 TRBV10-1 CASSLYEQYF TGCGCCAGCAGCCTCTACGAGCAGTACTTC
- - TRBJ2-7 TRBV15 CATSRATREEGQYF TGTGCCACCAGCAGAGCCACGCGGGAAGAGGGGCAGTACTTC
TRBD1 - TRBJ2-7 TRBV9 CASSVGGQGVLYEQYF TGTGCCAGCAGCGTAGGCGGACAGGGAGTACTCTACGAGCAGTACTTC
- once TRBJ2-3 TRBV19 CASTTGRGASTDTQYF TGTGCCAGTACCACCGGACGGGGGGCTAGCACAGATACGCAGTATTTT
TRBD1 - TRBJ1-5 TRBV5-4 CASSNRTGGYSNQPQHF TGTGCCAGCAGCAACAGGACAGGAGGATATAGCAATCAGCCCCAGCATTTT
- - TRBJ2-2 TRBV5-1 CASSLRTVNTGELFF TGCGCCAGCAGCTTACGGACAGTTAACACCGGGGAGCTGTTTTTT
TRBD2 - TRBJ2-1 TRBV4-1 CASSQVALTSAKYNEQFF TGCGCCAGCAGCCAAGTAGCCCTAACTAGCGCGAAGTACAATGAGCAGTTCTTC
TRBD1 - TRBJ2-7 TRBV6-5 CASRQGFEQYF TGTGCCAGTAGACAGGGCTTCGAGCAGTACTTC
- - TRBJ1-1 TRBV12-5 CASGLRPGSAFF TGTGCTAGTGGTTTGAGGCCAGGGTCAGCTTTCTTT
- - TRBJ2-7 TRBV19 CASSMRLGEQYF TGTGCCAGTAGTATGCGGCTGGGCGAGCAGTACTTC
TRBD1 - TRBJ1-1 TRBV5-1 CASSLGEQGAAFF TGCGCCAGCAGCTTGGGCGAACAGGGGGCAGCTTTCTTT
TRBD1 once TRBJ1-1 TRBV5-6 CASSKEDRATEAFF TGTGCCAGCTCGAAGGAGGACAGGGCCACTGAAGCTTTCTTT
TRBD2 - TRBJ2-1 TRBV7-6 CASSLGTSGNRNEQFF TGTGCCAGCAGCTTAGGGACTAGCGGGAATCGTAATGAGCAGTTCTTC
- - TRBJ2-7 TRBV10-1 CASSEGSVTGEQYF TGCGCCAGCAGTGAGGGTTCCGTCACGGGAGAGCAGTACTTC
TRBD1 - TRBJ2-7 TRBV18 CASSWTGEIYEQYF TGTGCCAGCTCATGGACAGGGGAGATCTACGAGCAGTACTTC
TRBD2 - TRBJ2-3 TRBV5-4 CASSLLAGVTDTQYF TGTGCCAGCAGCTTACTAGCGGGGGTCACAGATACGCAGTATTTT
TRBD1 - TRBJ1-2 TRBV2 CASRTGTVSGYTF TGTGCCAGCAGGACCGGGACAGTAAGTGGCTACACCTTC
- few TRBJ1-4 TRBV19 CASSDPGLTNEKLFF TGTGCCAGTAGTGATCCGGGACTAACTAATGAAAAACTGTTTTTT
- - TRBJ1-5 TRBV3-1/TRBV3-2 CASSQAEGLGYPQHF TGTGCCAGCAGCCAAGCCGAGGGACTGGGTTATCCCCAGCATTTT
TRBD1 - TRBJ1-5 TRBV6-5 CASSPSWTGNQPQHF TGTGCCAGCAGTCCTTCTTGGACAGGGAACCAGCCCCAGCATTTT
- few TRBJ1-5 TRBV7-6 CASSPSPGSLNQPQHF TGTGCCAGCAGCCCTTCGCCGGGGTCTTTAAATCAGCCCCAGCATTTT
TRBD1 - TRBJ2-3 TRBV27 CASSIQGAGTDTQYF TGTGCCAGCAGTATACAGGGGGCGGGCACAGATACGCAGTATTTT
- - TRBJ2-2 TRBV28 CASSLGRGGTGELFF TGTGCCAGCAGTTTAGGCAGGGGTGGAACCGGGGAGCTGTTTTTT
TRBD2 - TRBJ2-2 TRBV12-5 CARGMPLPAGLAGGETGELFF TGTGCTAGGGGGATGCCCTTGCCAGCGGGACTAGCGGGAGGAGAAACCGGGGAGCTGTTTTTT
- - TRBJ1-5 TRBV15 CATSRDLGSMHQPQHF TGTGCCACCAGCAGAGATCTTGGCAGTATGCACCAGCCCCAGCATTTT
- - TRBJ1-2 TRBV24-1 CATSDSGFYGYTF TGTGCCACCAGTGATTCAGGGTTCTATGGCTACACCTTC
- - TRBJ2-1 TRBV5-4 CASSFGRDSVNEQFF TGTGCCAGCAGCTTCGGCAGGGATTCCGTAAATGAGCAGTTCTTC
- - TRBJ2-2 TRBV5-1 CASSLEVGGTGELFF TGCGCCAGCAGCTTGGAAGTAGGAGGCACCGGGGAGCTGTTTTTT
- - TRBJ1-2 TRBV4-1 CASSQEGQGFNYGYTF TGCGCCAGCAGCCAAGAGGGGCAGGGGTTTAATTATGGCTACACCTTC
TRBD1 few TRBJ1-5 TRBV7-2 CASSFRQGDQPQHF TGTGCCAGCAGCTTTCGACAGGGGGATCAGCCCCAGCATTTT
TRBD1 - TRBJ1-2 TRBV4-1 CASSATGTGSYGYTF TGCGCCAGCAGCGCTACCGGGACAGGGTCCTATGGCTACACCTTC
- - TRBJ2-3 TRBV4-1 CASSQERADTQYF TGCGCCAGCAGCCAAGAACGAGCAGATACGCAGTATTTT
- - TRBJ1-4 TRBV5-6 CASSLGAGGRNEKLFF TGTGCCAGCAGCTTGGGGGCCGGGGGGAGGAACGAAAAACTGTTTTTT
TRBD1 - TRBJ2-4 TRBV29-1 CSGNRGRNIQYF TGCAGCGGGAACAGGGGGAGAAACATTCAGTACTTC
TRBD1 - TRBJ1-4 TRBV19 CASRPGRTGGNEKLFF TGTGCCAGTAGACCTGGTAGGACAGGGGGGAATGAAAAACTGTTTTTT
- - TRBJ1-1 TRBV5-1 CASSLQGAIRDTEAFF TGCGCCAGCAGCTTACAGGGAGCTATCCGGGACACTGAAGCTTTCTTT
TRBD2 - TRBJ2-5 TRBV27 CASSLRPGLAGTQYF TGTGCCAGCAGTTTGCGGCCGGGACTAGCGGGGACCCAGTACTTC
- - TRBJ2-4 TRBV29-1 CSVRGLKNIQYF TGCAGCGTGAGAGGATTGAAAAACATTCAGTACTTC
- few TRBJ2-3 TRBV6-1 CASSEKRDRLFSTDTQYF TGTGCCAGCAGTGAAAAGCGGGACAGGCTTTTTAGCACAGATACGCAGTATTTT
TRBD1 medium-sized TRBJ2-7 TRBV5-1 CASSELKTGGSSYEQYF TGCGCCAGCAGCGAATTAAAAACAGGGGGCAGCTCCTACGAGCAGTACTTC
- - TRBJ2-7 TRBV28 CASGQGLNEQYF TGTGCCAGCGGCCAGGGTTTGAATGAGCAGTACTTC
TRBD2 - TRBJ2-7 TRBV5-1 CASSGTPGGGYEQYF TGCGCCAGCAGCGGGACCCCTGGGGGGGGGTACGAGCAGTACTTC
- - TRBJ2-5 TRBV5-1 CASRAGTGGGNSETQYF TGCGCCAGCAGAGCCGGGACGGGGGGCGGTAATAGCGAGACCCAGTACTTC
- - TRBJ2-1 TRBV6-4 CASSDSIRDSYNEQFF TGTGCCAGCAGTGACTCGATTCGGGACTCCTACAATGAGCAGTTCTTC
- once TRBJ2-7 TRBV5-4 CASSLEASDPYEQYF TGTGCCAGCAGCTTGGAGGCTAGCGACCCCTACGAGCAGTACTTC
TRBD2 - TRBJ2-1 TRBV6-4 CASRPLAGGRNEQFF TGTGCCAGCAGGCCTCTAGCGGGGGGTAGAAATGAGCAGTTCTTC
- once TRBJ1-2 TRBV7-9 CASSLAEASGGGYTF TGTGCCAGCAGCTTAGCGGAAGCAAGCGGTGGGGGCTACACCTTC